This TCR beta chain came from a study of blood T cell dynamics during melanoma immunotherapy (dated by TCRdb to between 2020 and 2021). General notes on the study: The patients had metastatic melanoma and were given first-line pembrolizumab or nivolumab plus ipilimumab as standard of care in the United Kingdom. To find early correlates of response, the study profiled the peripheral T cell receptor repertoires of patients with metastatic melanoma both before and after one cycle of checkpoint inhibitor therapy. The training cohort was made up of consecutive patients, while a further independent group of patients from the same centre was pooled to form an external validation set. Results the study describes overall, beyond this receptor: The relatively small sample size was acknowledged as something that could potentially limit how far the results can be generalized. The study was unable to establish whether the T cell clones driving the repertoire changes were melanoma-specific or instead reflected general immune activation. Patients who later achieved disease control showed a bifurcated PBMC repertoire reorganization at W3, with increased clonality or increased diversity, unlike progressors.

For every bulk PBMC sample, a fixed 350 ng of DNA was loaded. TCR beta CDR3 sequences were amplified from genomic DNA with the immunoSEQ TCRb Assay kit following manufacturer instructions. The KAPA Library Quantification Kit for Illumina platforms was used to quantify pooled libraries by qPCR. Sequencing of the pooled libraries was done on an Illumina NextSeq 500, with clustering at about 0.55-1.2 pM. Concerning the study's data processing: TCR data were analyzed with immunoSEQ ANALYZER and the R LymphoSeq package. A rearrangement efficiency score was calculated as productive divided by the sum of productive and non-productive CDR3 sequences. Clonality was measured with the Gini coefficient and diversity with the Renyi index at alpha=1, compared pairwise between timepoints within each patient. In LymphoSeq, clonal relatedness was computed with an edit distance of 3 and repertoire similarity was computed with the Bhattacharyya coefficient. To classify response, a linear discriminant analysis based on week-3 changes in clonality and diversity was built using the R MASS and caret packages. The immuneACCESS repertoire file appears here via TCRdb, limited to in-frame rearrangements. These files lack a portion of the clones; in checked studies, under half of the deficit traces to unresolved V genes, and the cause of the others is not known. The DNA gave D and trimming, while V, J and clone size come from that table. A total of around 6,700 clones appear in this sample, roughly 81% of them only once. The biggest ten clones account for 30% to 35% of the sample.

In the germline V gene, CDR1 corresponds to SGHTS and CDR2 to YDEGEE. Including the terminal cysteine and phenylalanine, the CDR3 comprises 17 residues. Only the CDR3 region is kept as DNA, spanning 51 bases read in frame from base 1. V is trimmed back by 4 bases and J by 7 bases, and the junction contains 16 bases that no gene match accounts for. Notes on this clone: No cognate antigen has been identified for it. Qualities for individual bases were not recorded, and no much larger clone is one base off.

Read against the paper, the sample's time point label means: week 3, after first cycle of checkpoint inhibitor. Blood samples were taken before treatment (T0) and at week 3 (W3), following the first cycle of checkpoint blockade. Except for a couple of patients with rapid clinical progression, response was assessed 12 weeks after the first infusion by RECIST 1.1; disease control meant complete response, partial response or stable disease. Patients with prior systemic cancer treatment, concomitant immunosuppressant therapy or synchronous other active malignancies were excluded. To track both circulating cells and T cell turnover, TCR beta was sequenced from bulk PBMC as well as from plasma cell-free DNA. Lymphoprep and SepMate tubes were used to isolate PBMC from blood, and red cell lysis was then performed. QIAamp DNA Blood Mini kits were used to extract DNA from both PBMC and sorted T cell subsets.

The chain joins TRBV5-8 to TRBJ2-2; the junction holds 7 bases that match TRBD1. This clonotype was obtained from a human donor with melanoma. Some clones in this sample may be carry-over from other donors' samples. The material was blood, obtained from a patient treated with checkpoint blockade. The bases are TGTGCCAGCAGCACAGAATCGACAGGGTGGTTCGTCGGGGAGCTGTTTTTT. The translation is CASSTESTGWFVGELFF. Reference TRBV5-8 and TRBJ2-2 genes cover what lies past the CDR3, so the full variable domain is EAGVTQSPTHLIKTRGQQATLRCSPISGHTSVYWYQQALGLGLQFLLWYDEGEERNRGNFPPRFSGRQFPNYSSELNVNALELEDSALYLCASSTESTGWFVGELFFGEGSRLTVL.